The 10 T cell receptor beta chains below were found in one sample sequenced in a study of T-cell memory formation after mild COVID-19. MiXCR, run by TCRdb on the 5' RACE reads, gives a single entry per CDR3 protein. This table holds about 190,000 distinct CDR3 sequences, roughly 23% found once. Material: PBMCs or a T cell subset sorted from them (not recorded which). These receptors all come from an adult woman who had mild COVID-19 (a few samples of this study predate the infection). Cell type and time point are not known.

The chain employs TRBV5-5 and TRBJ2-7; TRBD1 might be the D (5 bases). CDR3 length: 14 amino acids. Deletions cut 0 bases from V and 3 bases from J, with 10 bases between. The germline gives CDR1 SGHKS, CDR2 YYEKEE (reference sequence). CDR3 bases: TGTGCCAGCAGCTTGGGGTTAGGGGACTACGAGCAGTACTTC. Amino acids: CASSLGLGDYEQYF.

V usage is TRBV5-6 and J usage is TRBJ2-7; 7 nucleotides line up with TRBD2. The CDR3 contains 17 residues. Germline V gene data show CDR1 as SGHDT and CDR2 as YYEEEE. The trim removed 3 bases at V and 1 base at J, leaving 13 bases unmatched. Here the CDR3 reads CASSSPTIGGTSYEQYF. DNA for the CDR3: TGTGCCAGCAGCTCGCCTACTATCGGGGGGACTTCCTACGAGCAGTACTTC.

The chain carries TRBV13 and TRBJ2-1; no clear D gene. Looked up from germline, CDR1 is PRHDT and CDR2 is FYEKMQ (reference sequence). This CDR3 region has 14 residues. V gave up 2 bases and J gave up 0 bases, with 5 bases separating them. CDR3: CASSLISSYNEQFF. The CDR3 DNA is TGTGCCAGCAGCTTAATCAGCTCCTACAATGAGCAGTTCTTC.

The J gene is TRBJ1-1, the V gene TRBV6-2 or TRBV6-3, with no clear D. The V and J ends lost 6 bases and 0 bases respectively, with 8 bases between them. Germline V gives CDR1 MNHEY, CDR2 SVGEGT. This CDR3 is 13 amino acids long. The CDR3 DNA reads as TGTGCCAGCAGACCATACGTGAACACTGAAGCTTTCTTT. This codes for CASRPYVNTEAFF.

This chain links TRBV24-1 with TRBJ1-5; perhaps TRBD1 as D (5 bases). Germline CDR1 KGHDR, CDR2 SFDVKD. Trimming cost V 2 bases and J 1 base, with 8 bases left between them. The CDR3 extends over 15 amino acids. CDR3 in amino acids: CATSDSQGSNQPQHF. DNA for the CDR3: TGTGCCACCAGTGATTCGCAGGGAAGCAATCAGCCCCAGCATTTT.

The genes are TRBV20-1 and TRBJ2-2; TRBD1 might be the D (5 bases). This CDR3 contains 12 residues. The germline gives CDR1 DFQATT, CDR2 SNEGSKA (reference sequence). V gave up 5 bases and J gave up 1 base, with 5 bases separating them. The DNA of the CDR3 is TGCAGTGCTGGACAGAACACCGGGGAGCTGTTTTTT. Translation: CSAGQNTGELFF.

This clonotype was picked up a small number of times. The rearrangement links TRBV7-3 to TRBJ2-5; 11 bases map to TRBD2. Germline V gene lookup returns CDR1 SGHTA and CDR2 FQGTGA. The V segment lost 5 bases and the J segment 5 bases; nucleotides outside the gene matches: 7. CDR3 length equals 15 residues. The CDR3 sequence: CASSVGTSGRETQYF. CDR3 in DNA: TGTGCCAGCAGCGTCGGGACTAGCGGTCGGGAGACCCAGTACTTC.

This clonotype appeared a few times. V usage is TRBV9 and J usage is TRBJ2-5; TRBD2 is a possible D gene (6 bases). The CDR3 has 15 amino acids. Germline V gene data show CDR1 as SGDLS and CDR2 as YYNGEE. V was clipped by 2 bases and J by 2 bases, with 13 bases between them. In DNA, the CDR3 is TGTGCCAGCAGCGTCGGAGGGACTTTACAAGAGACCCAGTACTTC. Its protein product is CASSVGGTLQETQYF.

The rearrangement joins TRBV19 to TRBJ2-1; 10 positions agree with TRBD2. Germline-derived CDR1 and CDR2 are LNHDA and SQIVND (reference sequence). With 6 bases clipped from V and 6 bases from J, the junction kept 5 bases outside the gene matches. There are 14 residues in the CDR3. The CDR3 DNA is TGTGCCAGTAGCCCCAGCGGGGGGGCCAATGAGCAGTTCTTC. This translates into CASSPSGGANEQFF.

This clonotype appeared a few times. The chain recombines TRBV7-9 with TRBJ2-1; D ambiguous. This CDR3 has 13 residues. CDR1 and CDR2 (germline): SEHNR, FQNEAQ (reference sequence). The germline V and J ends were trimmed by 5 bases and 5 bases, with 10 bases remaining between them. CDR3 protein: CASSPPPNNEQFF. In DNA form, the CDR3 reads TGTGCCAGCAGCCCCCCCCCGAACAATGAGCAGTTCTTC.